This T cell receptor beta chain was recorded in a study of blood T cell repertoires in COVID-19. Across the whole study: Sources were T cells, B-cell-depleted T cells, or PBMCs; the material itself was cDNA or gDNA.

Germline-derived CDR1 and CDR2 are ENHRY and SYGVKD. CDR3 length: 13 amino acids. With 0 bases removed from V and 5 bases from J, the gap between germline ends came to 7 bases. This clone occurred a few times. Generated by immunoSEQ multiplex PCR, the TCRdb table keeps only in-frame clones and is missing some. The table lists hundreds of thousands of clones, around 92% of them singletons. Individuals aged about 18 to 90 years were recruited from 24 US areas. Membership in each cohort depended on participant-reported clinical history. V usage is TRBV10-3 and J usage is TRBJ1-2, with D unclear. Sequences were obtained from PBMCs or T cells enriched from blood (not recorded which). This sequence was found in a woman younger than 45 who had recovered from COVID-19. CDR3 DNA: TGTGCCATCAGTGAGTCGAACTTTTATGGCTACACCTTC. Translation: CAISESNFYGYTF.